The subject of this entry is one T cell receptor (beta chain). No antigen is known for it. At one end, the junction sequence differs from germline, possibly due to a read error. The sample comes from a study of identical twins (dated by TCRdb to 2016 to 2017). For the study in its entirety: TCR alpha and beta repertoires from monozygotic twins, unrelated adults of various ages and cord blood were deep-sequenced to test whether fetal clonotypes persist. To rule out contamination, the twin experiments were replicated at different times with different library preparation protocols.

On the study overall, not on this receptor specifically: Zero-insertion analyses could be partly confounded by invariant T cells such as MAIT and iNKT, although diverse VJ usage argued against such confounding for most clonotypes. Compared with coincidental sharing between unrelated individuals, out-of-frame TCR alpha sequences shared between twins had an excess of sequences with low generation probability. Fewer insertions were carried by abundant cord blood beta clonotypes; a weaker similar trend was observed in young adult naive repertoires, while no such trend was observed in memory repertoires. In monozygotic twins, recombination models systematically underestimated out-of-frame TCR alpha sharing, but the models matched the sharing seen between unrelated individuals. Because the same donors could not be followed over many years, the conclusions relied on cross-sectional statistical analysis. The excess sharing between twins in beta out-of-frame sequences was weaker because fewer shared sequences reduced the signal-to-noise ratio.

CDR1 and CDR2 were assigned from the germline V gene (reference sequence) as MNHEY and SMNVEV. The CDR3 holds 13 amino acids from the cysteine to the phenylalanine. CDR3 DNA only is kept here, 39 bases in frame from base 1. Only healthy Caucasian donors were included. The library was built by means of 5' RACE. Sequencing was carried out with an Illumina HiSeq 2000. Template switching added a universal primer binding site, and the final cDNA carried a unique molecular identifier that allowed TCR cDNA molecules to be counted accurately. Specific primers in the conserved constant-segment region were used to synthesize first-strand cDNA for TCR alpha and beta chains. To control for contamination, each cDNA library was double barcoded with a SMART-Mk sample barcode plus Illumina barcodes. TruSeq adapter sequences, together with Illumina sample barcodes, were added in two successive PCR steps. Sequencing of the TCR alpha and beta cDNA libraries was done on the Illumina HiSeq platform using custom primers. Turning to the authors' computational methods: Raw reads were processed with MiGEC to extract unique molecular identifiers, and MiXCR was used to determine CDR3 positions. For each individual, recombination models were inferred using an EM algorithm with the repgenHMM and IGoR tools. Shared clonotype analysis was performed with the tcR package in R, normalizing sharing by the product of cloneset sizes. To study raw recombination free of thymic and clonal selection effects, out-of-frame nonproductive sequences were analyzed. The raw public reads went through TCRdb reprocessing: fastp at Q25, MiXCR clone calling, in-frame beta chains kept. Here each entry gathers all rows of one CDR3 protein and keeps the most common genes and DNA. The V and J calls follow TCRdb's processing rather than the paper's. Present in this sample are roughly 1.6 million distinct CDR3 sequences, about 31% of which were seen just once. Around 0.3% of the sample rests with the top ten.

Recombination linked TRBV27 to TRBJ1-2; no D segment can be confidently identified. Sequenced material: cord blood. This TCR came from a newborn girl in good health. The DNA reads TGTGCCAGCAGTCGAGTGGGGAACTGTGGCTACACCTTC. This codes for CASSRVGNCGYTF.